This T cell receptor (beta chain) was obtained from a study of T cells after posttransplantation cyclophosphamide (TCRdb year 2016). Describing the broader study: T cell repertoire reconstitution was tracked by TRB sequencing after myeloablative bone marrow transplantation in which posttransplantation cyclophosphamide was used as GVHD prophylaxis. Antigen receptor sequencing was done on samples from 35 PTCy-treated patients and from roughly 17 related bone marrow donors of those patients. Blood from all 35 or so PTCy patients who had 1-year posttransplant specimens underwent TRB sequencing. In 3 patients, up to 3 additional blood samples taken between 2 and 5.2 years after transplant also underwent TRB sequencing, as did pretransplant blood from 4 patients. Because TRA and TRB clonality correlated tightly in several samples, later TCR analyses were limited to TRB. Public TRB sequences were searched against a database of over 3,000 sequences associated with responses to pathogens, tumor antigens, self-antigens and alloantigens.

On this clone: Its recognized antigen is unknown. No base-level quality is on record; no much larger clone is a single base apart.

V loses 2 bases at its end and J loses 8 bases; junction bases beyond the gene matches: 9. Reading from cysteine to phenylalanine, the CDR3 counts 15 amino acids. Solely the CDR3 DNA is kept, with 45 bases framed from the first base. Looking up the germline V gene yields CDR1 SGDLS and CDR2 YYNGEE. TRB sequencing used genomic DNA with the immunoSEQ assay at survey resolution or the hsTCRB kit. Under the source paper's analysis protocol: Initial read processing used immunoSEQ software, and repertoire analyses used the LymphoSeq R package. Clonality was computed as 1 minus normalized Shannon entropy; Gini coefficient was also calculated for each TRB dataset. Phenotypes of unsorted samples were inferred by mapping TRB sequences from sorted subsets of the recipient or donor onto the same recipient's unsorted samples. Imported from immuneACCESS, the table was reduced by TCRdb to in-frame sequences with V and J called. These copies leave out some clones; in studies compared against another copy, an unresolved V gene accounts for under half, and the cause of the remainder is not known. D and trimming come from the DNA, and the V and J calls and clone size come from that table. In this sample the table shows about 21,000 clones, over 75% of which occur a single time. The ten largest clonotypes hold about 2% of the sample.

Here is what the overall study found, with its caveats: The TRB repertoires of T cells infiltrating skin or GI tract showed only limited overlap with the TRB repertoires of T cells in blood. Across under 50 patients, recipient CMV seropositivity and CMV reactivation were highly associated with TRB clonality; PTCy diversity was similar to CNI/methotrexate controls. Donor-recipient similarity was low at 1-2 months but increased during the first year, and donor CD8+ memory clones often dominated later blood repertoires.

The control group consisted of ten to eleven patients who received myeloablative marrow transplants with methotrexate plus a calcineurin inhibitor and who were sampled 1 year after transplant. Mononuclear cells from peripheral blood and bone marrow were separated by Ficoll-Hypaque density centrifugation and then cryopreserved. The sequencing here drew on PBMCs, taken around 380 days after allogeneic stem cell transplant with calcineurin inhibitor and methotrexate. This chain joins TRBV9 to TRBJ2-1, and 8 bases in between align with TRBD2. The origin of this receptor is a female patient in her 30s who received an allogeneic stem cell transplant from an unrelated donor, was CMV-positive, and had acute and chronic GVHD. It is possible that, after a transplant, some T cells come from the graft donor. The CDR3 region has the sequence CASSVSGRLVDEQFF. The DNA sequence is TGTGCCAGCAGCGTCAGCGGGAGACTTGTCGATGAGCAGTTCTTC. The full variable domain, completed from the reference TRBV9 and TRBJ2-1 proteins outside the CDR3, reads DSGVTQTPKHLITATGQRVTLRCSPRSGDLSVYWYQQSLDQGLQFLIQYYNGEERAKGNILERFSAQQFPDLHSELNLSSLELGDSALYFCASSVSGRLVDEQFFGPGTRLTVL.